Below, 12 T cell receptor beta chains from the same sample are listed, as sequenced in a study of T-cell memory formation after mild COVID-19. Each CDR3 protein is one row after TCRdb ran MiXCR on the 5' RACE reads. The data contain around 390,000 distinct CDR3 sequences, about 16% of them singletons. What was sequenced was PBMCs or a T cell subset sorted from them (not recorded which). The receptor source for this set is a man aged 18 to 30 who had mild COVID-19 (a few samples of this study predate the infection). Cell type and time point are not known.

This clonotype was detected ten times or more. Its ends do not fully match the called genes, so a read error is possible. This chain joins TRBV7-2 and TRBJ2-5; D gene ambiguous. This CDR3 is built from 14 residues. Looked up from germline, CDR1 is SGHTA and CDR2 is FQGNSA. CDR3 in DNA: TGTGCCAGCAGTTTAGGCGGACGAGGAGAGACCCAGTACTTC. Translated, it gives CASSLGGRGETQYF.

There are a few counts of this clonotype. The rearrangement joins TRBV5-1 to TRBJ1-2, with D possibly matching TRBD1 (5 bases). The V end was cut by 0 bases, the J end by 8 bases, with 20 bases between. Germline CDR1 and CDR2: SGHRS and YFSETQ. This CDR3 is built from 16 residues. The CDR3 DNA reads as TGCGCCAGCAGCTTGGATTCGGGACCCGAGAAGGGCGGCTACACCTTC. Protein product: CASSLDSGPEKGGYTF.

The chain employs TRBV20-1 and TRBJ2-2, with 11 nucleotides matching TRBD2. Germline V gene sequence: CDR1 DFQATT, CDR2 SNEGSKA (reference sequence). The CDR3 loop spans 13 amino acids. Trimming took 3 bases from V and 7 from J; bases not matched to a gene: 1. The CDR3 nucleotides are TGCAGTGCTAGGCTAGCGGGGGGCGGGGAGCTGTTTTTT. Its protein product is CSARLAGGGELFF.

This chain connects TRBV5-1 to TRBJ2-3; D may be TRBD2 (6 bases). CDR1 is SGHRS and CDR2 is YFSETQ in the germline V gene. V dropped 0 bases and J dropped 6 bases, with 11 bases sitting between them. CDR3 length: 14 amino acids. The CDR3 spells CASSLGTAGDTQYF. CDR3 sequence (DNA): TGCGCCAGCAGCTTGGGGACCGCGGGGGATACGCAGTATTTT.

The rearrangement joins TRBV12-3 or TRBV12-4 to TRBJ2-1, with 8 bases lining up with TRBD2. V shed 5 bases and J 6 bases; nucleotides not matched to a gene: 6. The length of the CDR3 is 14 residues. The CDR3 region is CASSPYSGGNEQFF. The CDR3 nucleotides are TGTGCCAGCAGTCCCTACAGCGGGGGCAATGAGCAGTTCTTC.

V gene TRBV28 combines with J gene TRBJ2-5, with TRBD2 identical over 9 bases. Germline V gives CDR1 MDHEN, CDR2 SYDVKM. V gave up 5 bases and J gave up 5 bases; unmatched junction bases: 6. The CDR3 consists of 14 residues. CDR3 protein: CASSDAGGWETQYF. In nucleotides, the CDR3 is TGTGCCAGCAGTGACGCGGGAGGGTGGGAGACCCAGTACTTC.

The chain recombines TRBV5-6 with TRBJ1-2; TRBD1 matches 7 bases. V lost 4 bases to trimming and J lost 7 bases; unmatched junction nucleotides: 13. The CDR3 has 15 amino acids. Germline lookup yields CDR1 SGHDT and CDR2 YYEEEE. The CDR3 loop reads CASSPLETGHPGYTF. CDR3 DNA sequence: TGTGCCAGCAGCCCTCTCGAGACAGGGCATCCTGGCTACACCTTC.

The chain links TRBV7-9 to TRBJ2-5; D perhaps matches TRBD1 (6 bases). V was cut by 5 bases and J by 5 bases, with 18 bases left in between. Germline CDR1 is SEHNR and CDR2 is FQNEAQ (reference sequence). CDR3 length: 15 residues. The CDR3: CASSASRDMGETQYF. Here the CDR3 DNA reads TGTGCCAGCAGCGCATCCCGGGACATGGGGGAGACCCAGTACTTC. The full variable domain, completed using reference TRBV7-9 and TRBJ2-5, is DTGVSQNPRHKITKRGQNVTFRCDPISEHNRLYWYRQTLGQGPEFLTYFQNEAQLEKSRLLSDRFSAERPKGSFSTLEIQRTEQGDSAMYLCASSASRDMGETQYFGPGTRLLVL.

The chain combines TRBV5-4 with TRBJ1-2, with no clear D. V was pared by 0 bases and J by 3 bases, with 9 bases between. Per germline, CDR1 SGHNT and CDR2 YYREEE (reference sequence). This CDR3 is built from 14 residues. The CDR3 protein is CASSLDGVDYGYTF. The CDR3 nucleotides read TGTGCCAGCAGCTTGGATGGGGTGGACTATGGCTACACCTTC.

This clonotype was observed a few times. The chain links TRBV10-3 to TRBJ2-7; 9 bases agree with TRBD1. CDR1 ENHRY and CDR2 SYGVKD come from the germline V gene. V was pared by 3 bases and J by 6 bases, with 6 bases of the junction left unmatched. This CDR3 has 14 amino acids. The CDR3 here is CAISDPTGGGEQYV. For the CDR3, the DNA is TGTGCCATCAGTGACCCGACAGGGGGGGGCGAGCAGTACGTC.

This clonotype has more than one count but fewer than ten. The chain carries TRBV5-5 and TRBJ1-1; possible D gene TRBD1, 5 bases. Germline CDR1 SGHKS, CDR2 YYEKEE (reference sequence). This CDR3 is 14 amino acids long. Trimming left V 3 bases short and J 1 base short, with 10 bases between. The CDR3 spells CASSWGPGNTEAFF. The CDR3 DNA sequence: TGTGCCAGCAGCTGGGGCCCCGGGAACACTGAAGCTTTCTTT.

This clonotype has only a few counts. The J gene is TRBJ2-7, the V gene TRBV3-2; the D segment call TRBD1 is taken from the table without a DNA check. TRBV3-2 constitutes a pseudogene. The CDR3 has 16 residues. The DNA of the CDR3 is TGTGCCAGCAGCCAAGATCTGGGACAGGGGGGATACGAGCAGTACGTC. This translates into CASSQDLGQGGYEQYV.